This is a list of T cell receptor beta chains from one sample in a study of spatial heterogeneity in lung cancer. TCRdb reprocessed the 5' RACE reads via MiXCR and lists one record per CDR3 protein. The repertoire holds 7,300 or so distinct CDR3 sequences, 13% to 15% seen once, with 7% to 9% in the top ten. The sequencing here drew on lung tumor tissue, taken at surgery. The receptor source for this set is a female donor with early-stage non-small cell lung cancer. Each CDR3 is given without its conserved first and last residue. The order of the fields is J gene, D gene, V gene, CDR3 protein. The D gene is left open where the match is weak.

J: TRBJ1-1; D: -; V: TRBV28; CDR3: ASSFGVLNTEAF
J: TRBJ1-2; D: -; V: TRBV7-2; CDR3: ASSLSPSQGEGYT
J: TRBJ1-4; D: -; V: TRBV28; CDR3: ASSPARNEKLF
J: TRBJ2-2; D: TRBD1; V: TRBV7-9; CDR3: ASSPRLGQGTGELF
J: TRBJ1-1; D: -; V: TRBV20-1; CDR3: SAGDLNTEAF
J: TRBJ2-1; D: -; V: TRBV6-4; CDR3: ASSDGVYNEQF
J: TRBJ2-1; D: TRBD1; V: TRBV15; CDR3: ATQGGADSKQF
J: TRBJ2-2; D: -; V: TRBV27; CDR3: ASSPLRGRDTGELF
J: TRBJ2-5; D: TRBD2; V: TRBV2; CDR3: ASEGETSAGGTQY
J: TRBJ1-1; D: -; V: TRBV10-3; CDR3: AISDLVGPTEAF
J: TRBJ2-1; D: TRBD2; V: TRBV7-2; CDR3: ASSPLAGGYNEQF
J: TRBJ2-7; D: -; V: TRBV29-1; CDR3: SADLKSGEQY
J: TRBJ2-3; D: TRBD2; V: TRBV7-2; CDR3: ASSLGRGGLSTDTQY
J: TRBJ2-3; D: -; V: TRBV13; CDR3: ASSLGLTGASTDTQY
J: TRBJ1-6; D: -; V: TRBV9; CDR3: ASSVGPTAYNSPLH
J: TRBJ2-3; D: -; V: TRBV5-1; CDR3: ASSSLPASTDTQY
J: TRBJ2-1; D: -; V: TRBV5-1; CDR3: ASSLEGGNEQF
J: TRBJ1-2; D: TRBD1; V: TRBV7-2; CDR3: ASKQGANYGYT
J: TRBJ1-1; D: -; V: TRBV12-3/TRBV12-4; CDR3: ASRITAEAF
J: TRBJ1-5; D: TRBD1; V: TRBV20-1; CDR3: SARKAGDRLNQPQH
J: TRBJ1-1; D: TRBD1; V: TRBV27; CDR3: ASSRAGTGVGNTEAF
J: TRBJ2-2; D: TRBD2; V: TRBV7-9; CDR3: ASSSTSLAGVFGELF
J: TRBJ2-7; D: -; V: TRBV2; CDR3: ASSEEEWMGGHSYEQY
J: TRBJ1-6; D: -; V: TRBV18; CDR3: ASSPAGGGSPLH
J: TRBJ2-3; D: -; V: TRBV11-2; CDR3: ASSQGAYTGTDTQY
J: TRBJ2-1; D: -; V: TRBV11-3; CDR3: ASSLDRDNEQF
J: TRBJ2-3; D: TRBD2; V: TRBV6-1; CDR3: ASSPHSGGATDTQY
J: TRBJ1-2; D: -; V: TRBV6-6; CDR3: ASYQGLVGYT
J: TRBJ1-1; D: -; V: TRBV11-2; CDR3: ASSLDWQGRAF
J: TRBJ1-1; D: -; V: TRBV12-3/TRBV12-4; CDR3: AYRKNTEAF
J: TRBJ2-3; D: TRBD1; V: TRBV5-1; CDR3: ASSLKGQGVNTQY
J: TRBJ1-2; D: -; V: TRBV7-9; CDR3: ASSSELSKQGGYT
J: TRBJ2-4; D: -; V: TRBV20-1; CDR3: SAPLETKNIQY
J: TRBJ1-2; D: -; V: TRBV7-2; CDR3: ASSLMNREYGYT
J: TRBJ2-5; D: TRBD2; V: TRBV12-3/TRBV12-4; CDR3: ASRLIAGAQETQY
J: TRBJ2-3; D: TRBD2; V: TRBV20-1; CDR3: SASLAGGPTDTQY
J: TRBJ2-2; D: TRBD1; V: TRBV9; CDR3: ASSADRASNTGELF
J: TRBJ1-2; D: -; V: TRBV6-5; CDR3: ASSYGGEYGYT
J: TRBJ1-2; D: -; V: TRBV7-9; CDR3: ASSTGQRYGYT
J: TRBJ1-1; D: -; V: TRBV6-6; CDR3: ASSPIQGNTEAF
J: TRBJ2-1; D: -; V: TRBV12-3/TRBV12-4; CDR3: ASSFGSDYNEQF
J: TRBJ1-1; D: -; V: TRBV6-5; CDR3: ASSYSRTSKAF
J: TRBJ1-6; D: -; V: TRBV30; CDR3: AWSGNSLNSPLH
J: TRBJ1-5; D: -; V: TRBV18; CDR3: ASSPSGDIGGNQPQH
J: TRBJ1-5; D: TRBD1; V: TRBV6-5; CDR3: ASRGTGGQPQH
J: TRBJ2-3; D: TRBD2; V: TRBV29-1; CDR3: SATEGGGDTQY
J: TRBJ2-1; D: -; V: TRBV20-1; CDR3: SARWWGKRRETYNEQF
J: TRBJ2-7; D: TRBD2; V: TRBV2; CDR3: ASSDPTLAGEDN
J: TRBJ1-5; D: TRBD1; V: TRBV12-3/TRBV12-4; CDR3: ASSYRGRQPQH
J: TRBJ1-3; D: TRBD1; V: TRBV7-9; CDR3: ASGRDRVDSGNTIY
J: TRBJ2-1; D: TRBD2; V: TRBV4-1; CDR3: ASSQEASGFYNEQF
J: TRBJ2-1; D: -; V: TRBV12-3/TRBV12-4; CDR3: ASSFGPGNEQF
J: TRBJ2-1; D: -; V: TRBV7-6; CDR3: ASSLGHQGMYSEQF
J: TRBJ2-7; D: -; V: TRBV7-2; CDR3: ASSPSGYEQY
J: TRBJ2-7; D: -; V: TRBV20-1; CDR3: SARYHAVDTPYNYEQY